The clone carrying this T cell receptor (beta chain) was recorded only once. The entry originates in a study of T cell changes during pregnancy in multiple sclerosis. The V gene lost 0 bases and the J gene lost 2 bases, with 11 bases spanning the gap. The CDR3 is 15 residues long. Per the germline V gene, CDR1 is MNHNS and CDR2 is SASEGT. TCRdb's copy holds only in-frame clones and misses some; the assay was immunoSEQ multiplex PCR. The sample holds approximately 100,000 clones, 90% to 95% seen once. The starting material was peripheral blood, obtained in the first trimester of pregnancy. The genes are TRBV6-1 and TRBJ2-7; D perhaps matches TRBD1 (6 bases). This TCR came from a female donor with multiple sclerosis, enrolled in a pregnancy study. The CDR3 DNA is TGTGCCAGCAGTGAAGCATTGTCAGGGGCCTACGAGCAGTACTTC. It codes for CASSEALSGAYEQYF.